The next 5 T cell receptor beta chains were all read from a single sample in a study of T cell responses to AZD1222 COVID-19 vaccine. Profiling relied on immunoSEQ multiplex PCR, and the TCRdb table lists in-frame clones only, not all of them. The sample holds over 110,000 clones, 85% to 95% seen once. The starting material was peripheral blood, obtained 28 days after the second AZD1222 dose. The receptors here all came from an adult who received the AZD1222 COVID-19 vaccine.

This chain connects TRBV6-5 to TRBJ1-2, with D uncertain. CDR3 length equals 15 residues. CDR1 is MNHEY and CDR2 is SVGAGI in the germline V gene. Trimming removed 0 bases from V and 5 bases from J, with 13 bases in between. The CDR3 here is CASSYSISSIYGYTF. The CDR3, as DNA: TGTGCCAGCAGTTACTCGATAAGTTCGATTTATGGCTACACCTTC.

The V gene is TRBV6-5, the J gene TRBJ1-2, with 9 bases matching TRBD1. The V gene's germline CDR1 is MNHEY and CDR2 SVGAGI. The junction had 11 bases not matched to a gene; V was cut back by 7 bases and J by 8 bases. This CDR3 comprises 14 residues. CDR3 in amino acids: CASKGTGLSLGYTF. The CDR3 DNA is TGTGCCAGCAAGGGGACAGGGCTCTCCCTGGGCTACACCTTC.

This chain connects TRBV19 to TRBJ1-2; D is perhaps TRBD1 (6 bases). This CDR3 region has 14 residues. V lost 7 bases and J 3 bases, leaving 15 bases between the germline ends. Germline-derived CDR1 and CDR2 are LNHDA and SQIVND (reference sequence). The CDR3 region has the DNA TGTGCCAGTAATCCAACAGGGAAGGACTATGGCTACACCTTC. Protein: CASNPTGKDYGYTF. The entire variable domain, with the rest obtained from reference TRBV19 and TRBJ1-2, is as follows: DGGITQSPKYLFRKEGQNVTLSCEQNLNHDAMYWYRQDPGQGLRLIYYSQIVNDFQKGDIAEGYSVSREKKESFPLTVTSAQKNPTAFYLCASNPTGKDYGYTFGSGTRLTVV.

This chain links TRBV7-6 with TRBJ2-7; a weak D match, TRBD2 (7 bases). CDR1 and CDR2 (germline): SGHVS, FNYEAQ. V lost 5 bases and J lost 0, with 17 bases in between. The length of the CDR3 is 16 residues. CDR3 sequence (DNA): TGTGCCAGCAGCCCGAGGGAGGGGGGCCTCTCCTACGAGCAGTACTTC. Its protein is CASSPREGGLSYEQYF.

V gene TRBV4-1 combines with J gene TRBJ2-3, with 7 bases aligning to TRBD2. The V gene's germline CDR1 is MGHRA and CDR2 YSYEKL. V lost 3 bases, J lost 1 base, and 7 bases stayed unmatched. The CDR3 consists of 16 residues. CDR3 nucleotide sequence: TGCGCCAGCAGCCACCTTCGGGGGGACCGCACAGATACGCAGTATTTT. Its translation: CASSHLRGDRTDTQYF.